These T cell receptor beta chains were read from a single sample in a study of T cells in Graves' hyperthyroidism and ophthalmopathy. TCRdb redid the calling of the multiplex PCR reads with MiXCR, one entry per CDR3 protein. The table has roughly 400,000 distinct CDR3 sequences, around 25% seen once. Sequenced material: blood. Source of these receptors: a man aged 45-60 years with Graves' hyperthyroidism. The conserved cysteine and the conserved F or W are not part of the CDR3 here. The order of the fields is J gene, V gene, CDR3 protein.

J gene: TRBJ1-1
V gene: TRBV10-3
CDR3 protein: AIREGRNTEAF

J gene: TRBJ2-7
V gene: TRBV7-2
CDR3 protein: ASSSRPGTGSYEQY

J gene: TRBJ2-5
V gene: TRBV20-1
CDR3 protein: SADRARVQETQY

J gene: TRBJ2-5
V gene: TRBV11-3
CDR3 protein: ASSLAPRAQY

J gene: TRBJ1-1
V gene: TRBV29-1
CDR3 protein: SVRDSAVGGEAF

J gene: TRBJ2-1
V gene: TRBV7-6
CDR3 protein: ASSRLAGADNEQF

J gene: TRBJ2-1
V gene: TRBV9
CDR3 protein: ASSKQTGGGNYNEQF

J gene: TRBJ2-5
V gene: TRBV6-1
CDR3 protein: ASTRQGARQETQY

J gene: TRBJ2-1
V gene: TRBV20-1
CDR3 protein: SARGGGRARNEQF

J gene: TRBJ2-3
V gene: TRBV9
CDR3 protein: ASSVAGAGVSTDTQY

J gene: TRBJ2-5
V gene: TRBV11-3
CDR3 protein: ASSSGLAGQETQY

J gene: TRBJ2-3
V gene: TRBV12-3/TRBV12-4
CDR3 protein: ASSFRSGTDTQY

J gene: TRBJ1-4
V gene: TRBV30
CDR3 protein: AWSVKTGLHEKLF

J gene: TRBJ1-1
V gene: TRBV11-2
CDR3 protein: ASSKDRATTEAF

J gene: TRBJ1-1
V gene: TRBV5-1
CDR3 protein: ASTPSGTATEAF

J gene: TRBJ1-2
V gene: TRBV29-1
CDR3 protein: SAGGNRGYPYGYT

J gene: TRBJ1-2
V gene: TRBV20-1
CDR3 protein: SGRWGNYGYT

J gene: TRBJ2-2
V gene: TRBV6-1
CDR3 protein: ASSYGLAGVTGELF

J gene: TRBJ2-7
V gene: TRBV7-8
CDR3 protein: ASSQLGLAGVNEQY

J gene: TRBJ1-2
V gene: TRBV6-6
CDR3 protein: ASSYVQSYGYT

J gene: TRBJ2-7
V gene: TRBV3-1
CDR3 protein: ASSLLEGYEQY

J gene: TRBJ2-7
V gene: TRBV6-9
CDR3 protein: ASSYRTGGAGGIGSYEQY

J gene: TRBJ2-1
V gene: TRBV28
CDR3 protein: ARPQLVLTRPATARDEQF

J gene: TRBJ1-3
V gene: TRBV20-1
CDR3 protein: SARDSEAGNTIY

J gene: TRBJ2-7
V gene: TRBV19
CDR3 protein: ASSSQEVTYEQY

J gene: TRBJ2-5
V gene: TRBV20-1
CDR3 protein: SARDHPARTSETQY

J gene: TRBJ2-3
V gene: TRBV27
CDR3 protein: ATSTSGDSTDTQY

J gene: TRBJ2-1
V gene: TRBV20-1
CDR3 protein: SASKAAYNEQF

J gene: TRBJ2-4
V gene: TRBV2
CDR3 protein: ASSALGERDLAKNIQY

J gene: TRBJ2-3
V gene: TRBV7-2
CDR3 protein: ASSLARERTDTQY

J gene: TRBJ2-2
V gene: TRBV6-1
CDR3 protein: ASGGVYAGELF

J gene: TRBJ2-1
V gene: TRBV20-1
CDR3 protein: SATFSLAGNQQF